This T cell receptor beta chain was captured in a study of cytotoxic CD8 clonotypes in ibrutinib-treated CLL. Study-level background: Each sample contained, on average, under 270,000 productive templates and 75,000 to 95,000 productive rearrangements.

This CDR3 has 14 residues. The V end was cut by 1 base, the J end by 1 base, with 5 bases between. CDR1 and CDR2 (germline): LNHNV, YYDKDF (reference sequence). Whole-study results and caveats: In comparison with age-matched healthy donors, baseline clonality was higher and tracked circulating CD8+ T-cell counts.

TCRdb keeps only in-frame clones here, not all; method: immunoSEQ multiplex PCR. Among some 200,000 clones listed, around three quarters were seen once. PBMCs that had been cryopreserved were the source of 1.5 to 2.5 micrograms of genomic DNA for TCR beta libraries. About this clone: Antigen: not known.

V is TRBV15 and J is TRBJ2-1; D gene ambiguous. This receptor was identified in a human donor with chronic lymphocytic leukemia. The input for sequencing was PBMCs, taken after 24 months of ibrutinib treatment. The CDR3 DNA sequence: TGTGCCACCAGCAGAGTCGGATCCTACAATGAGCAGTTCTTC. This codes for CATSRVGSYNEQFF.